This T cell receptor beta chain stems from a study of T-cell memory formation after mild COVID-19. This clonotype has ten or more counts. TCRdb re-derived calls from the 5' RACE reads in MiXCR, one entry per CDR3 protein. The data show 580,000 or so distinct CDR3 sequences, 17% seen once. The CDR3 loop spans 15 amino acids. The V and J ends lost 5 bases and 4 bases, in that order; junction bases with no gene match: 4. Germline V gene lookup returns CDR1 MNHEY and CDR2 SVGAGI. The chain couples TRBV6-5 to TRBJ2-1; 11 bases are shared with TRBD2. Sample: PBMCs or a T cell subset sorted from them (not recorded which). The TCR originated in an adult woman who had mild COVID-19 (a few samples of this study predate the infection). Cell type and time point are not known. This CDR3 is CASSLTSGKYNEQFF. The CDR3 DNA sequence: TGTGCCAGCAGTCTGACTAGCGGGAAGTACAATGAGCAGTTCTTC.